One sample yielded the 28 T cell receptor beta chains listed below, sequenced in a study of T cell repertoires in cytomegalovirus infection. These receptors' antigens are unknown. TCRdb recomputed calls from the reads with MiXCR, one row per CDR3 protein. The data hold around 900,000 distinct CDR3 sequences, with approximately 33% observed a single time. Sequenced here: cultured CD8+ T cells from PBMCs, sampled from culture after CMV antigen stimulation. The receptors here all came from a human donor in good health (CMV status not recorded). Some clones in this sample may be carry-over from other donors' samples.

Only a few counts were recorded for this clonotype. The genes are TRBV20-1 and TRBJ2-3; either TRBD1 or TRBD2 may supply D (5 bases each). This CDR3 comprises 14 residues. Per the germline V gene, CDR1 is DFQATT and CDR2 is SNEGSKA (reference sequence). Trimming removed 1 base from V and 4 bases from J, with 12 bases in between. This CDR3 reads CSARGDLGADTQYF. In DNA, the CDR3 is TGCAGTGCTAGAGGTGACCTGGGGGCAGATACGCAGTATTTT.

The sample holds a few counts of this clonotype. The chain is built from TRBV7-9 and TRBJ1-5, with unresolved D. Germline V gene lookup returns CDR1 SEHNR and CDR2 FQNEAQ (reference sequence). This CDR3 is 14 amino acids long. The V gene lost 4 bases and the J gene lost 0 bases, with 7 bases spanning the gap. The chain's CDR3 is CASSYVHSNQPQHF. As DNA, the CDR3 is TGTGCCAGCAGCTACGTACATAGCAATCAGCCCCAGCATTTT.

The CDR3 loop is CASSRGEAYNEQFF. For the CDR3, the DNA is TGTGCCAGCAGCCGAGGGGAGGCTTACAATGAGCAGTTCTTC. V gene TRBV7-9 combines with J gene TRBJ2-1; TRBD2 is a possible D gene (6 bases). Germline V gene data show CDR1 as SEHNR and CDR2 as FQNEAQ (reference sequence). V was trimmed by 5 bases and J by 4 bases, leaving 12 bases between them. The CDR3 is 14 residues long.

Only a few counts were recorded for this clonotype. This rearrangement joins TRBV10-3 to TRBJ1-5; TRBD1 aligns across 9 bases. The germline gives CDR1 ENHRY, CDR2 SYGVKD. The CDR3 covers 14 residues. Trimming took 6 bases from V and 9 from J; bases not matched to a gene: 9. CDR3 residues: CAIRDRTGDAPQHF. The CDR3 DNA is TGTGCCATCAGAGACCGGACAGGGGACGCGCCCCAGCATTTT.

This clonotype has only a few counts. The genes are TRBV19 and TRBJ1-3; D call uncertain. CDR3 length: 15 amino acids. The V end was cut by 2 bases, the J end by 0 bases, with 8 bases between. Germline CDR1 is LNHDA and CDR2 is SQIVND (reference sequence). The CDR3 DNA reads TGTGCCAGTAGTATATCCGGGAGCTCTGGAAACACCATATATTTT. Amino acids: CASSISGSSGNTIYF.

This sequence joins TRBV9 and TRBJ2-3, with 7 bases that match TRBD2. Germline CDR1 is SGDLS and CDR2 is YYNGEE. CDR3 size: 16 residues. V was clipped by 2 bases and J by 3 bases; unmatched bases: 9. The CDR3 region has the DNA TGTGCCAGCAGCGTGGAAAGCGGGGATGCAACAGATACGCAGTATTTT. It codes for CASSVESGDATDTQYF. The full variable domain, rest sourced from reference TRBV9 and TRBJ2-3, is DSGVTQTPKHLITATGQRVTLRCSPRSGDLSVYWYQQSLDQGLQFLIQYYNGEERAKGNILERFSAQQFPDLHSELNLSSLELGDSALYFCASSVESGDATDTQYFGPGTRLTVL.

The chain links TRBV27 to TRBJ2-7; D may be TRBD1 or TRBD2 (5 bases each). The CDR3 runs 15 residues. The V gene's germline CDR1 is MNHEY and CDR2 SMNVEV (reference sequence). Trimming removed 0 bases from V and 5 bases from J, with 14 bases in between. The CDR3 DNA follows: TGTGCCAGCAGTTTATCCCTCGGGGCGGTTGACGAGCAGTACTTC. Translating gives CASSLSLGAVDEQYF.

This clonotype was detected a few times. This chain connects TRBV20-1 to TRBJ1-5, with 10 bases identical to TRBD1. Per the germline V gene, CDR1 is DFQATT and CDR2 is SNEGSKA (reference sequence). Losses at the gene ends were 0 bases for V and 0 bases for J; bases not matched to a gene: 14. CDR3 length: 20 amino acids. CDR3 sequence: CSARDPRRDRGLYSNQPQHF. CDR3 sequence (DNA): TGCAGTGCTAGAGATCCAAGGAGGGACAGGGGTCTTTATAGCAATCAGCCCCAGCATTTT.

This clonotype showed up just a few times. V gene TRBV12-3 or TRBV12-4 combines with J gene TRBJ2-5, with 7 bases lining up with TRBD2. V lost 3 bases, J lost 5 bases, and 18 bases stayed unmatched. The length of the CDR3 is 18 residues. The chain's CDR3 is CASSLGSRELAWLETQYF. The CDR3 nucleotides read TGTGCCAGCAGTTTGGGGTCACGAGAACTAGCGTGGTTGGAGACCCAGTACTTC.

The CDR3: CASEGQGLYGYTF. In nucleotides, the CDR3 is TGTGCCAGCGAGGGACAGGGATTGTATGGCTACACCTTC. J is TRBJ1-2 and V is TRBV2; 9 nucleotides line up with TRBD1. The trim removed 8 bases at V and 5 bases at J, leaving 6 bases unmatched. The length of the CDR3 is 13 residues. Looked up from germline, CDR1 is SNHLY and CDR2 is FYNNEI.

Of note for this clonotype: A read error may explain this, as a much larger clone is one base away. The chain uses TRBV6-1 and TRBJ1-1, with D hard to call. Trimming removed 11 bases from V and 2 bases from J, with 15 bases in between. Germline CDR1 MNHNS, CDR2 SASEGT. The CDR3 runs to 13 residues. In DNA, the CDR3 is TGTGCCGGCCACATGGGCAGCAACACTGAAGCTTTCTTT. It translates to CAGHMGSNTEAFF.

V and J are TRBV2 and TRBJ2-7; 7 bases agree with TRBD1. The CDR3 extends over 14 amino acids. The junction had 10 bases not matched to a gene; V was cut back by 4 bases and J by 7 bases. Germline V lookup: CDR1 SNHLY, CDR2 FYNNEI. CDR3 in amino acids: CASSATGKMREQYV. The DNA of the CDR3 is TGTGCCAGCAGTGCGACAGGGAAAATGCGGGAGCAGTACGTC.

This clonotype showed up just a few times. This sequence joins TRBV6-6 and TRBJ2-2; TRBD1 aligns across 11 bases. Trimming removed 5 bases from V and 0 bases from J; junction bases left unmatched: 11. The length of the CDR3 is 19 residues. CDR1 is MNHNY, CDR2 SVGAGI, per germline (reference sequence). The CDR3 region has the DNA TGTGCCAGCAGTCATTATTTACCGGGACAGGGGGCGAACACCGGGGAGCTGTTTTTT. This translates into CASSHYLPGQGANTGELFF.

V gene TRBV7-3 combines with J gene TRBJ1-2, with 12 bases that match TRBD1. With 1 base clipped from V and 14 bases from J, the junction kept 11 bases outside the gene matches. CDR3 length equals 15 residues. Germline V gene data show CDR1 as SGHTA and CDR2 as FQGTGA. The DNA for the CDR3 is TGTGCCAGCAGCTTAATGCGGCGGGACAGGGGGCGGGTAACCTTC. Amino acid sequence: CASSLMRRDRGRVTF.

This sequence joins TRBV19 and TRBJ2-1; 10 nucleotides agree with TRBD1. The CDR3 is 15 residues long. CDR1 is LNHDA, CDR2 SQIVND, per germline (reference sequence). Unmatched junction bases numbered 9, after V lost 5 bases and J lost 8 bases. The CDR3 sequence: CASSVPGQGLDEQFF. The CDR3 region has the DNA TGTGCCAGTAGTGTACCGGGACAGGGGCTAGATGAGCAGTTCTTC.

V usage is TRBV6-6 and J usage is TRBJ1-5; D might be TRBD1 (5 bases). This CDR3 has 13 amino acids. Trimming cost V 8 bases and J 7 bases, with 15 bases left between them. Per germline, CDR1 MNHNY and CDR2 SVGAGI (reference sequence). The chain's CDR3 is CASPGGGGQPQHF. CDR3 DNA sequence: TGTGCCAGCCCAGGCGGGGGAGGACAGCCCCAGCATTTT.

With respect to this clonotype: One end of the junction varies from germline; a read error may be responsible. The chain is built from TRBV7-9 and TRBJ1-2, with 9 bases matching TRBD1. The germline gives CDR1 SEHNR, CDR2 FQNEAQ (reference sequence). The CDR3 has 16 amino acids. The CDR3 DNA sequence: TGTGTCAGCACCCTCGGGGACAGGGCCGTTCTCTATGGCTACACCTTC. Residues: CVSTLGDRAVLYGYTF.

The V call is TRBV6-2 or TRBV6-3, the J call TRBJ2-1, with 11 bases matching TRBD1. This CDR3 is built from 15 residues. From germline, CDR1 is MNHEY and CDR2 SVGEGT. V trimming: 5 bases; J trimming: 8 bases; junction bases outside the gene matches: 8. For the CDR3, the DNA is TGTGCCAGCAGTCTCCGGGACAGGGGGACTGATGAGCAGTTCTTC. This sequence encodes CASSLRDRGTDEQFF.

The chain couples TRBV27 to TRBJ1-2, with 7 nucleotides matching TRBD1. Germline lookup yields CDR1 MNHEY and CDR2 SMNVEV (reference sequence). Losses at the gene ends were 4 bases for V and 0 bases for J; bases not matched to a gene: 5. The CDR3 has 15 residues. In DNA form, the CDR3 reads TGTGCCAGCAGTTGGGACAGCCGAACTAACTATGGCTACACCTTC. Protein: CASSWDSRTNYGYTF.

The chain carries TRBV6-6 and TRBJ1-1; D not resolved. Between the trimmed V and J ends, which lost 0 bases and 5 bases, there was a span of 7 bases. The CDR3 has 13 residues. Germline V gives CDR1 MNHNY, CDR2 SVGAGI (reference sequence). The CDR3 coding sequence is TGTGCCAGCAGTTACTCTCTTCAGACTGAAGCTTTCTTT. Translation gives CASSYSLQTEAFF.

This clonotype was found many times. The chain links TRBV12-3 or TRBV12-4 to TRBJ2-7; D is possibly TRBD2 (6 bases). The V gene lost 3 bases and the J gene lost 4 bases, with 16 bases spanning the gap. This CDR3 comprises 15 residues. DNA for the CDR3: TGTGCCAGCAGTTTCTACTCCGGGAGTGGGTACGAGCAGTACTTC. Translating it yields CASSFYSGSGYEQYF.

The genes are TRBV25-1 and TRBJ2-1; 8 bases align to TRBD1. There are 15 residues in the CDR3. The J segment lost 7 bases and the V segment lost 2 bases, leaving 7 bases of the junction unmatched. Germline values: CDR1 MGHDK, CDR2 SYGVNS. This CDR3 reads CASSEDQGAGNEQFF. CDR3 bases: TGTGCCAGCAGTGAAGACCAGGGGGCGGGAAATGAGCAGTTCTTC.

This chain connects TRBV29-1 to TRBJ2-1; no clear D gene. Per the germline V gene, CDR1 is SQVTM and CDR2 is ANQGSEA. The CDR3 totals 13 residues. V was cut by 5 bases and J by 6 bases, with 14 bases left in between. CDR3: CSVFHVLFNEQFF. CDR3 DNA: TGCAGCGTTTTCCACGTTTTGTTCAATGAGCAGTTCTTC.

This clonotype has only one observation. V and J are TRBV5-1 and TRBJ2-3, with D possibly matching TRBD2 (6 bases). CDR1 is SGHRS, CDR2 YFSETQ, per germline. CDR3 length equals 16 residues. Trimming took off 0 bases at V and 0 bases at J, with 11 bases between the two ends. This chain's CDR3 is CASSLAGGISTDTQYF. The CDR3 DNA reads TGCGCCAGCAGCTTGGCTGGGGGGATTAGCACAGATACGCAGTATTTT.

The DNA for the CDR3 is TGCGCCAGCAGCCAACTCAGGGAAAGGAACACTGAAGCTTTCTTT. It encodes CASSQLRERNTEAFF. This chain uses TRBV4-1 with TRBJ1-1, with D possibly matching TRBD1 (5 bases). The CDR3 contains 15 residues. CDR1 is MGHRA and CDR2 is YSYEKL in the germline V gene. The V gene lost 2 bases and the J gene lost 1 base, with 11 bases spanning the gap.

The chain employs TRBV7-8 and TRBJ1-5; 12 bases match TRBD1. The junction had 10 bases not matched to a gene; V was cut back by 1 base and J by 6 bases. The CDR3 runs 18 residues. In germline, CDR1 is SGHVS, CDR2 FQNEAQ. CDR3 in amino acids: CASSLVGKGTGGRQPQHF. The CDR3 DNA reads TGTGCCAGCAGCTTAGTTGGGAAGGGGACAGGGGGCCGTCAGCCCCAGCATTTT.

This clonotype was detected ten times or more. CDR3: CASTPASDQYF. The CDR3 bases are TGTGCCAGCACCCCCGCTTCAGACCAGTACTTC. The genes are TRBV7-9 and TRBJ2-5; D unresolved. The CDR3 sequence is 11 residues long. Germline V gives CDR1 SEHNR, CDR2 FQNEAQ (reference sequence). The V gene lost 7 bases and the J gene lost 10 bases, with 13 bases spanning the gap.

This clonotype was found a few times. The chain recombines TRBV6-1 with TRBJ2-3, with D perhaps assigned TRBD1 or TRBD2 (5 bases each). The germline V gene encodes CDR1 MNHNS and CDR2 SASEGT. Trimming pared 9 bases from V and 2 bases from J, leaving 12 bases between. This CDR3 spans 13 amino acids. The CDR3 DNA is TGTGCCAGTTTCGAGGGGTCCACAGATACGCAGTATTTT. As protein: CASFEGSTDTQYF.